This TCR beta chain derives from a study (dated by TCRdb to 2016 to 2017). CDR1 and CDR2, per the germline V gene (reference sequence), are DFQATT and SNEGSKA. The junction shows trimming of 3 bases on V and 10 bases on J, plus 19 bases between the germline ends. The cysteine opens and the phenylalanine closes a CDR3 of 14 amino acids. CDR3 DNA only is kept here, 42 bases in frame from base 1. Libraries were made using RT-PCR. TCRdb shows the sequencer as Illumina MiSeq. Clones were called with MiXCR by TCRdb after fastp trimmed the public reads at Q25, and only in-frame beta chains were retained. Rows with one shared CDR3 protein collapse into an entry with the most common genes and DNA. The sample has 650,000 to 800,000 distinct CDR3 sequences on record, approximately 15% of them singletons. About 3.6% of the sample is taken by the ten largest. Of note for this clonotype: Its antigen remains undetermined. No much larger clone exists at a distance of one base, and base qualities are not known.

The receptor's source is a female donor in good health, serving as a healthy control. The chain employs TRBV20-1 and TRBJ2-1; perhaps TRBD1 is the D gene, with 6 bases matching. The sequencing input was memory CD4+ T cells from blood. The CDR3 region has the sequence CSARLGAAFNEQFF. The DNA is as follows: TGCAGTGCTAGGCTGGGGGCTGCGTTTAACGAGCAGTTCTTC.